The text below deals with one TCR beta chain. Trimming removed 3 bases at V and 4 bases at J, with 7 bases between. The CDR3 sequence is 13 residues long. Germline-derived CDR1 and CDR2 are SNHLY and FYNNEI. These data come from a study of T cell responses to AZD1222 COVID-19 vaccine. TCRdb's table, derived via immunoSEQ multiplex PCR, lists solely in-frame clones and lacks some. The sample records 100,000 to 130,000 clones, just over 85% being singletons. Sequencing was performed on peripheral blood, taken on day 0 of AZD1222 vaccination. The chain recombines TRBV2 with TRBJ1-3, with a possible D match to TRBD1 (5 bases). This clonotype was obtained from an adult in good health. The CDR3 loop reads CASSDGGGNTIYF. DNA for the CDR3: TGTGCCAGCAGTGATGGGGGGGGAAACACCATATATTTT.